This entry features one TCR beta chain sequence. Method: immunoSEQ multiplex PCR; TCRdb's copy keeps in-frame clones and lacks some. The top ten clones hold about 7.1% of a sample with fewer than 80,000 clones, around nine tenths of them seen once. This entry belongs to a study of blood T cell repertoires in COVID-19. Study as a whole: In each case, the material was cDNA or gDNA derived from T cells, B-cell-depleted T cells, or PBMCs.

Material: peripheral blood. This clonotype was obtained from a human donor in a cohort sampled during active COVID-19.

In DNA form, the CDR3 reads TGTGCCAGCAGTAGTCCGGGACAGGGGGCTTCTAACTATGGCTACACCTTC. Translating it yields CASSSPGQGASNYGYTF. This sequence joins TRBV27 and TRBJ1-2; 12 bases are a match to TRBD1. Germline lookup yields CDR1 MNHEY and CDR2 SMNVEV (reference sequence). The length of the CDR3 is 17 residues. The V and J ends lost 5 bases and 0 bases, in that order; junction bases with no gene match: 7.